Below are 30 T cell receptor beta chains sequenced from a single sample in a study of T cell responses to AZD1222 COVID-19 vaccine. The repertoire was sequenced with immunoSEQ multiplex PCR; TCRdb's copy has only in-frame clones and lacks some. The table has approximately 100,000 clones, under 95% seen once. The input for sequencing was peripheral blood, taken on day 0 of AZD1222 vaccination. The receptors here all came from an adult in good health.

The chain employs TRBV11-2 and TRBJ1-6; tentatively, D is TRBD1 (6 bases). V was trimmed by 5 bases and J by 7 bases, leaving 15 bases between them. CDR1 and CDR2 (germline): SGHAT, FQNNGV. CDR3 length: 15 residues. The CDR3 spells CASSLGQRGNSPLHF. The CDR3 DNA sequence: TGTGCCAGCAGCCTCGGACAGAGGGGGAATTCACCCCTCCACTTT.

This chain connects TRBV21-1 to TRBJ1-2; TRBD1 is the table's D call, not checked against the DNA. TRBV21-1 is a known pseudogene. The CDR3 contains 15 residues. DNA for the CDR3: TGTGCCAGCAGCAAAGACCGGCAGGGTTCGGTCGGCTACACCTTC. Its translation is CASSKDRQGSVGYTF.

This clone has just one count. The chain is built from TRBV25-1 and TRBJ2-2, with D tentatively TRBD1 (6 bases). Trimming cost V 3 bases and J 4 bases, with 12 bases left between them. The CDR3 has 15 amino acids. The V gene's germline CDR1 is MGHDK and CDR2 SYGVNS. Here the CDR3 reads CASSDMTGTTGELFF. CDR3 DNA: TGTGCCAGCAGTGATATGACAGGAACCACCGGGGAGCTGTTTTTT.

This clone was seen more than once but under ten times. This chain connects TRBV28 to TRBJ1-5; D not certain. The CDR3 spans 15 residues. V shed 2 bases and J shed 4 bases, with 12 bases lying between them. Germline CDR1 reads MDHEN; CDR2 reads SYDVKM. CDR3 DNA: TGTGCCAGCAGTTTAGGGCAGGCTCCTAATCAGCCCCAGCATTTT. It encodes CASSLGQAPNQPQHF.

This clone appeared a single time. This sequence joins TRBV28 and TRBJ1-2; no reliable D call. The germline V and J ends were trimmed by 0 bases and 7 bases, with 15 bases remaining between them. The germline CDR1 and CDR2 sequences are MDHEN and SYDVKM. CDR3 length: 15 residues. The CDR3 DNA sequence: TGTGCCAGCAGTTTATGGGTATCGGTCGTAGTTGGCTACACCTTC. This codes for CASSLWVSVVVGYTF.

The chain is built from TRBV30 and TRBJ2-7, with D uncertain. The CDR3 loop spans 11 amino acids. Germline CDR1 and CDR2: GTSNPN and SVGIG (reference sequence). Trimming removed 2 bases at V and 4 bases at J, with 6 bases between. CDR3 amino acids: CAWSTQYEQYF. The CDR3 DNA is TGTGCCTGGAGTACGCAGTACGAGCAGTACTTC.

The chain recombines TRBV5-6 with TRBJ1-5, with a weak D call TRBD1 (5 bases). V was pared by 2 bases and J by 5 bases, with 11 bases between. The CDR3 is 14 amino acids. Germline V gene sequence: CDR1 SGHDT, CDR2 YYEEEE. The DNA of the CDR3 is TGTGCCAGCAGCTTTCGGGGGTTCGATCAGCCCCAGCATTTT. Translated: CASSFRGFDQPQHF.

The J gene is TRBJ1-3, the V gene TRBV18; D not resolved. There are 14 residues in the CDR3. V lost 3 bases and J 4 bases, leaving 10 bases between the germline ends. Germline V gives CDR1 KGHSH, CDR2 LQKENI. The CDR3 here is CASSPGLQGNTIYF. DNA of the CDR3: TGTGCCAGCTCACCTGGACTTCAGGGAAACACCATATATTTT.

The J gene is TRBJ1-1, the V gene TRBV27; 12 bases are a match to TRBD1. This CDR3 spans 17 amino acids. In germline, CDR1 is MNHEY, CDR2 SMNVEV (reference sequence). The V gene end was trimmed by 0 bases and the J gene end by 1 base; junction bases not matched to a gene: 3. CDR3 nucleotide sequence: TGTGCCAGCAGTTTATCGGGGACAGGGGGCAAGAACACTGAAGCTTTCTTT. This codes for CASSLSGTGGKNTEAFF.

The chain carries TRBV19 and TRBJ2-2, with D maybe TRBD2 (5 bases). V lost 1 base, J lost 0 bases, and 9 bases lay in between. In germline, CDR1 is LNHDA, CDR2 SQIVND (reference sequence). This CDR3 has 16 amino acids. This CDR3 is CASSIVSSANTGELFF. The CDR3 nucleotides read TGTGCCAGTAGTATAGTTAGTAGCGCGAACACCGGGGAGCTGTTTTTT.

To note about this clone: Other DNA sequences in this specimen translate into the identical CDR3. The rearrangement joins TRBV5-1 to TRBJ1-2; weak D call: TRBD1 (5 bases). The ends were cut back, 0 bases at V and 5 bases at J, with 5 bases in the middle. The CDR3 is 12 residues long. The germline V gene has CDR1 SGHRS and CDR2 YFSETQ. The CDR3 here is CASSLEGYGYTF. DNA of the CDR3: TGCGCCAGCAGCTTGGAGGGGTATGGCTACACCTTC.

This clone has a handful of counts. The chain joins TRBV25-1 to TRBJ2-7; D remains ambiguous. Trimming took off 5 bases at V and 0 bases at J, with 5 bases between the two ends. Germline lookup yields CDR1 MGHDK and CDR2 SYGVNS. The CDR3 has 12 amino acids. The CDR3 coding sequence is TGTGCCAGCAGTCCCAGCTCCTACGAGCAGTACTTC. The encoded protein is CASSPSSYEQYF.

The rearrangement links TRBV27 to TRBJ1-4; no clear D. V was clipped by 7 bases and J by 8 bases, with 17 bases between them. The CDR3 totals 14 residues. Germline V gene data show CDR1 as MNHEY and CDR2 as SMNVEV (reference sequence). CDR3 DNA sequence: TGTGCCAGCACCTCGGGCCCAAGAGGGGAAAAACTGTTTTTT. It yields the protein CASTSGPRGEKLFF.

The chain has TRBV6-5 and TRBJ1-2; tentative D call: TRBD1 (5 bases). This CDR3 comprises 13 residues. Per the germline V gene, CDR1 is MNHEY and CDR2 is SVGAGI. Trimming took off 4 bases at V and 5 bases at J, with 11 bases between the two ends. The CDR3 DNA follows: TGTGCCAGCAGTTCCCCCTGGGGGTATGGCTACACCTTC. It yields the protein CASSSPWGYGYTF.

The chain links TRBV30 to TRBJ1-2; D ambiguous. Per germline, CDR1 GTSNPN and CDR2 SVGIG (reference sequence). CDR3 size: 12 residues. Trimming removed 0 bases at V and 7 bases at J, with 9 bases between. For the CDR3, the DNA is TGTGCCTGGAGTGTTTCAGTGAGTGGCTACACCTTC. Its translation: CAWSVSVSGYTF.

The CDR3 loop reads CASSFSGSGANVLTF. DNA of the CDR3: TGCGCCAGCAGCTTTTCCGGGTCTGGGGCCAACGTCCTGACTTTC. The chain employs TRBV5-1 and TRBJ2-6; D gene uncertain. Germline CDR1 reads SGHRS; CDR2 reads YFSETQ. V was cut by 2 bases and J by 1 base, with 7 bases left in between. There are 15 residues in the CDR3.

The chain is built from TRBV29-1 and TRBJ1-2; D uncertain. Per germline, CDR1 SQVTM and CDR2 ANQGSEA. The CDR3 loop spans 12 amino acids. V was pared by 4 bases and J by 8 bases, with 14 bases between. CDR3 nucleotides: TGCAGCGTTGTGCGGACTACCCGGGGCTACACCTTC. Translated: CSVVRTTRGYTF.

The rearrangement links TRBV19 to TRBJ1-5; TRBD1 might be the D (6 bases). Germline CDR1 and CDR2: LNHDA and SQIVND (reference sequence). CDR3 length: 15 residues. Trimming took off 1 base at V and 6 bases at J, with 13 bases between the two ends. Here the CDR3 reads CASSIGKQGSQPQHF. DNA of the CDR3: TGTGCCAGTAGTATAGGGAAACAGGGAAGTCAGCCCCAGCATTTT. The whole variable domain, remainder taken from reference TRBV19 and TRBJ1-5, is DGGITQSPKYLFRKEGQNVTLSCEQNLNHDAMYWYRQDPGQGLRLIYYSQIVNDFQKGDIAEGYSVSREKKESFPLTVTSAQKNPTAFYLCASSIGKQGSQPQHFGDGTRLSIL.

V gene TRBV28 combines with J gene TRBJ1-3; D remains unclear. Trimming stripped 5 bases from V and 10 bases from J, with 9 bases between. The CDR3 is 11 residues long. CDR1 is MDHEN, CDR2 SYDVKM, per germline. The CDR3 coding sequence is TGTGCCAGCAGTGCTCCGTGGACCATATATTTT. Its translation: CASSAPWTIYF. The variable domain in full, with the rest retrieved from reference TRBV28 and TRBJ1-3, is DVKVTQSSRYLVKRTGEKVFLECVQDMDHENMFWYRQDPGLGLRLIYFSYDVKMKEKGDIPEGYSVSREKKERFSLILESASTNQTSMYLCASSAPWTIYFGEGSWLTVV.

This chain uses TRBV5-6 with TRBJ1-2; 7 bases are shared with TRBD1. CDR3 length: 15 residues. CDR1 and CDR2 (germline): SGHDT, YYEEEE. The junction had 10 bases not matched to a gene; V was cut back by 4 bases and J by 4 bases. This chain's CDR3 is CASSQGGVGPYGYTF. The DNA for the CDR3 is TGTGCCAGCAGCCAGGGGGGCGTGGGCCCCTATGGCTACACCTTC.

The genes are TRBV28 and TRBJ1-2; possible D gene TRBD1, 6 bases. CDR1 and CDR2 (germline): MDHEN, SYDVKM. V lost 5 bases and J 1 base, leaving 8 bases between the germline ends. CDR3 length: 13 amino acids. CDR3 bases: TGTGCCAGCAGTCGGACAGATAACTATGGCTACACCTTC. Amino acid sequence: CASSRTDNYGYTF.

This clone has a single count. The chain is built from TRBV27 and TRBJ1-5; a possible D gene is TRBD1 (5 bases). CDR1 is MNHEY and CDR2 is SMNVEV in the germline V gene (reference sequence). The CDR3 extends over 15 amino acids. The V end lost 6 bases, the J end lost 6 bases, and 18 bases lay between the germline ends. CDR3 loop: CASSQKMGGSQPQHF. As DNA, the CDR3 is TGTGCCAGCAGCCAGAAGATGGGGGGGAGTCAGCCCCAGCATTTT.

This chain uses TRBV19 with TRBJ1-2; TRBD1 matches 7 bases. CDR3 length equals 16 residues. J was trimmed by 4 bases and V by 4 bases; bases with no gene match: 12. Germline assignment: CDR1 LNHDA and CDR2 SQIVND (reference sequence). CDR3 residues: CASSKKGQPGGYGYTF. The CDR3 DNA is TGTGCCAGTAGTAAGAAGGGACAGCCCGGGGGCTATGGCTACACCTTC.

This clone has just a few counts. V usage is TRBV9 and J usage is TRBJ1-1; D possibly corresponds to TRBD1 (6 bases). Germline V gene data show CDR1 as SGDLS and CDR2 as YYNGEE. CDR3 length equals 12 residues. V dropped 0 bases and J dropped 11 bases, with 11 bases sitting between them. As DNA, the CDR3 is TGTGCCAGCAGCGTAGGAAAGGGGGAGGCTTTCTTT. This encodes CASSVGKGEAFF.

V gene TRBV7-6 combines with J gene TRBJ1-2; D not certain. Trimming stripped 1 base from V and 4 bases from J, with 10 bases between. This CDR3 spans 14 amino acids. CDR1 is SGHVS and CDR2 is FNYEAQ in the germline V gene. CDR3 protein: CASSLEGPGYGYTF. The CDR3 DNA sequence: TGTGCCAGCAGCTTAGAAGGGCCCGGCTATGGCTACACCTTC. Looking up the rest from reference TRBV7-6 and TRBJ1-2 gives the full variable domain: GAGVSQSPRYKVTKRGQDVALRCDPISGHVSLYWYRQALGQGPEFLTYFNYEAQQDKSGLPNDRFSAERPEGSISTLTIQRTEQRDSAMYRCASSLEGPGYGYTFGSGTRLTVV.

This sequence joins TRBV7-2 and TRBJ1-5; 9 bases map to TRBD1. Per germline, CDR1 SGHTA and CDR2 FQGNSA. The CDR3 totals 15 residues. J was trimmed by 0 bases and V by 5 bases; bases with no gene match: 2. The CDR3 nucleotides are TGTGCCAGCAGCCCGGGACAGGGTAGCAATCAGCCCCAGCATTTT. Translating gives CASSPGQGSNQPQHF. Full variable domain (rest looked up from reference TRBV7-2 and TRBJ1-5): GAGVSQSPSNKVTEKGKDVELRCDPISGHTALYWYRQSLGQGLEFLIYFQGNSAPDKSGLPSDRFSAERTGGSVSTLTIQRTQQEDSAVYLCASSPGQGSNQPQHFGDGTRLSIL.

The genes are TRBV6-2 or TRBV6-3 and TRBJ2-1; no clear D. V was shortened by 0 bases and J by 5 bases, with 8 bases between the two germline ends. This CDR3 region has 14 residues. The germline gives CDR1 MNHEY, CDR2 SVGEGT. The CDR3: CASSYSSPHNEQFF. The CDR3 DNA reads TGTGCCAGCAGTTACTCGTCACCCCACAATGAGCAGTTCTTC.

The J gene is TRBJ1-5, the V gene TRBV19; 7 bases are shared with TRBD1. V gave up 7 bases and J gave up 7 bases; unmatched junction bases: 10. Germline lookup yields CDR1 LNHDA and CDR2 SQIVND (reference sequence). This CDR3 is built from 14 residues. CDR3 residues: CASTAQGGGQPQHF. The DNA for the CDR3 is TGTGCCAGTACCGCTCAGGGGGGAGGGCAGCCCCAGCATTTT.

The table lists this clone with a count of one. The V gene is TRBV19, the J gene TRBJ1-5; D possibly corresponds to TRBD1 (6 bases). The germline V and J ends were trimmed by 1 base and 1 base, with 8 bases remaining between them. The germline V gene encodes CDR1 LNHDA and CDR2 SQIVND (reference sequence). The CDR3 contains 15 residues. In nucleotides, the CDR3 is TGTGCCAGTAGTATAGGACAGGCCAGCAATCAGCCCCAGCATTTT. Encoded protein: CASSIGQASNQPQHF.

This chain links TRBV6-5 with TRBJ1-6; 9 bases line up with TRBD1. The V and J ends lost 4 bases and 8 bases, in that order; junction bases with no gene match: 3. CDR3 length: 14 residues. Germline assignment: CDR1 MNHEY and CDR2 SVGAGI. CDR3 region: CASSLQGADSPLHF. The CDR3 region has the DNA TGTGCCAGCAGTTTACAGGGGGCAGATTCACCCCTCCACTTT.